This paragraph covers one T cell receptor beta chain sequence. Its cognate antigen is unknown. Assay: immunoSEQ multiplex PCR; the TCRdb copy retains only in-frame clones and omits some. The sample consists of some 11,000 clones, around 80% of them appearing once. This record belongs to a study of CD4 T cells in relation to SARS-CoV-2 and coronaviruses. Across the whole study: PBMCs were cultured with antigen for roughly 11 days before TCR beta sequencing. Crossreactive spike epitopes shared across donors were mapped to their HLA restriction.

Before the COVID-19 pandemic, during about 2010-2019, CD4+ T cells were taken from unexposed donors. CD4+ T cells were isolated from the cells after less than 13 days of culture. Unexposed-donor CD4+ T cells were probed with SARS-CoV-2 S/N and four cold-coronavirus spikes, cells permitting. Germline values: CDR1 SQVTM, CDR2 ANQGSEA. The CDR3 loop spans 13 amino acids. Trimming cost V 4 bases and J 4 bases; bases outside gene matches: 3. This receptor was identified in a human donor in good health. Sequenced: CD4+ T cells from PBMCs, cultured in vitro. The chain is built from TRBV29-1 and TRBJ2-7; TRBD2 matches 11 bases. The DNA of the CDR3 is TGCAGCGTTGGGGTAGCGGGAGGGTACGAGCAGTACTTC. As protein: CSVGVAGGYEQYF.